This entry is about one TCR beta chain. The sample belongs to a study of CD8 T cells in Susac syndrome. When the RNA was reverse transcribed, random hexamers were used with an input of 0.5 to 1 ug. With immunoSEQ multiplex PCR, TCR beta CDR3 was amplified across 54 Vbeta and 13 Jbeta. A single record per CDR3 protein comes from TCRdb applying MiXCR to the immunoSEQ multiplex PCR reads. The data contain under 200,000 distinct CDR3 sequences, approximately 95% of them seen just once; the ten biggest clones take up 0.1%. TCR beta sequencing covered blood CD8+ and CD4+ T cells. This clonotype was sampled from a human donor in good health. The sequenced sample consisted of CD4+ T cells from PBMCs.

CDR3 DNA sequence: TGTGCCAGCAGTGGAGGGTCAGACACTGAAGCTTTCTTT. The encoded protein is CASSGGSDTEAFF. This chain connects TRBV6-1 to TRBJ1-1, with D unresolved. With 4 bases removed from V and 3 bases from J, the gap between germline ends came to 9 bases. CDR3 length: 13 amino acids. The germline V gene has CDR1 MNHNS and CDR2 SASEGT.